This T cell receptor beta chain was identified in a study of a mutant IDH1 vaccine in newly diagnosed glioma (dated by TCRdb to about 2021). At the level of the whole study: The roughly 35 treated patients were roughly 60% male and roughly 40% female, with a mean age of 40.4 years. Longitudinal TCRB deep sequencing was done for 25 treated patients, wherever samples were available for exploratory analyses. Six visits were used for peripheral blood collection: V03 (baseline), V05, V07, V10, V12 and V13. Prior to enrollment, patients had been given standard therapy consisting of radiotherapy alone, temozolomide alone, or radiochemotherapy with temozolomide, with the combination given to most patients.

Read against the paper, the sample's time point label means: baseline, week 1 (first vaccination visit). The treatment or condition tag for this specimen amounts to: pre-vaccination baseline after standard-of-care therapy. Newly diagnosed WHO grade 3 or 4 IDH1-mutant astrocytomas showing loss of nuclear ATRX were present in the donors. The samples were drawn from NOA16, a multicentre, single-arm, open-label phase I trial in Germany that tested a mutant IDH1 peptide vaccine in humans for the first time. Blood drawn at visit V03 was used as the baseline sample for immunogenicity testing. Genomic DNA for TCRB sequencing was isolated from EDTA blood with the DNeasy Blood and Tissue Kit. Between the V and J ends, shortened by 2 bases and 3 bases respectively, the junction contains 20 bases. Sequences SGHRS (CDR1) and YFSETQ (CDR2) are obtained from the germline V gene. The CDR3 runs 17 residues from the cysteine to the phenylalanine. The entry retains the CDR3 DNA only, 51 bases that are in frame from base 1.

With regard to this clone: Its antigen is currently not known. Qualities for individual bases were not recorded, and no much larger clone is one base off.

The research as a whole found: PBMC samples for TCRB deep sequencing were selected based on availability. According to the authors, sample limitations meant that analyses of patient blood samples could not be reproduced. No apparent relationship was observed between pseudoprogression and alterations in the top peripheral T cell clonotypes detected by TCRB sequencing. Immune responses induced by the vaccine were seen in 90% to 95% of patients across multiple MHC alleles.

Receptor amplification or capture employed the immunoSEQ multiplex PCR assay. Rearranged TCR beta chain sequences were amplified with the hsTCRB Kit following the manufacturer's protocol. Sequencing of TCRB libraries was carried out on an Illumina MiSeq. In the original analysis: The proprietary platform of the kit vendor was used for demultiplexing, trimming and gene mapping. The clones in this table, taken by TCRdb from immuneACCESS, are in-frame only. Not every clone is retained; where verified, under half of the shortfall comes from an unresolved V gene, and the cause of the rest is unknown. V and J calls and clone size are as listed in that table; D and trimming were resolved from the DNA. Within this sample are 90,000 to 95,000 clones, with 80% to 90% of them counted one time only. The ten largest make up 7.4% of the sample.

This chain joins TRBV5-1 to TRBJ1-1; TRBD1 is a possible D gene, resting on 6 matching bases. This TCR came from a woman in her forties or fifties with glioma. The specimen comprised PBMCs, sampled from a glioma patient treated with radiotherapy, temozolomide or both. The CDR3 protein is CASSFGGGGGTYTEAFF. In nucleotides, the sequence is TGCGCCAGCAGCTTTGGGGGGGGAGGGGGAACGTACACTGAAGCTTTCTTT.